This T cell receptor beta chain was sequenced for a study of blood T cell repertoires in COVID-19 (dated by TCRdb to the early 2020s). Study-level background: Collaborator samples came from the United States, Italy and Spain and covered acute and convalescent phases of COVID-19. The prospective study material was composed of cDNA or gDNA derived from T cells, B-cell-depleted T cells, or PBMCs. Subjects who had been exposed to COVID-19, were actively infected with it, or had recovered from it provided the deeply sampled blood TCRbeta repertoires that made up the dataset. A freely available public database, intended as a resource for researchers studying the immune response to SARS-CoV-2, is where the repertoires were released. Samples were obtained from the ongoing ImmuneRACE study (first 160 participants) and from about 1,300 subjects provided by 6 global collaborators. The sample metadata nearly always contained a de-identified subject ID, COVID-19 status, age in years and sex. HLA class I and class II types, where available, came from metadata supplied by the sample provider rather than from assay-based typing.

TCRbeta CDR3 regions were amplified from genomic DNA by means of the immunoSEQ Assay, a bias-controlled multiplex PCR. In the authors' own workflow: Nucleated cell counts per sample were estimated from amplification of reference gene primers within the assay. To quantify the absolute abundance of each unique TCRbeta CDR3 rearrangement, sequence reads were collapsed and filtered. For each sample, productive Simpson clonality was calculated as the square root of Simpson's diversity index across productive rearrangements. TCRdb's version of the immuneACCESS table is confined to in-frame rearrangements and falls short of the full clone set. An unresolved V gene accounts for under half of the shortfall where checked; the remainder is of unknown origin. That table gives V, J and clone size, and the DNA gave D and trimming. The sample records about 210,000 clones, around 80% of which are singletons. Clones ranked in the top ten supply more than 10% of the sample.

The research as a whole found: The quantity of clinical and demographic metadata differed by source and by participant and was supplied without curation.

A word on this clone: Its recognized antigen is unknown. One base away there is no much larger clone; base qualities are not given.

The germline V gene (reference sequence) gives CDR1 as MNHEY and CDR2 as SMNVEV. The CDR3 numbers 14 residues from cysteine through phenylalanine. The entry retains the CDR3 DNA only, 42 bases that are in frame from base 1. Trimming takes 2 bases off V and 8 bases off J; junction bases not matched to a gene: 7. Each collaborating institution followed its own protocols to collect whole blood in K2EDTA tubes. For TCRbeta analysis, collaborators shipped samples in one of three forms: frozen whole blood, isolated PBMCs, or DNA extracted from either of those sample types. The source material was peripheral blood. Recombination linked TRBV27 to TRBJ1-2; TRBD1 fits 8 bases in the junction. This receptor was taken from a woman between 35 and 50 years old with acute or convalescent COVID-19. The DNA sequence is TGTGCCAGCAGTTTAGGGCAGGGGGCTTGGGGCTACACCTTC. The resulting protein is CASSLGQGAWGYTF.